This is a list of T cell receptor beta chains from one sample in a study of blood T cell repertoires in COVID-19. The repertoire was sequenced with immunoSEQ multiplex PCR; TCRdb's copy has only in-frame clones and lacks some. There are approximately 150,000 clones in the sample; about 88% occur only once, and less than 20% lies in the top ten. Material: peripheral blood. The source is a woman older than 75 with acute or convalescent COVID-19. Each CDR3 is given without its conserved first and last residue.

V	J	CDR3
TRBV5-4	TRBJ1-3	ASSLGGTGSGNTIY
TRBV9	TRBJ1-1	ASTPGSVKVNTEAF
TRBV7-2	TRBJ1-5	ASSSDTGASEH
TRBV9	TRBJ2-1	ASSPSGGSYNEQF
TRBV29-1	TRBJ2-1	SVEERRRYNEQF
TRBV6-5	TRBJ2-1	ASSSTSGGYNEQF
TRBV4-2	TRBJ1-2	ASSLPTRGRTAAPNYGYT
TRBV7-9	TRBJ2-7	ASSGPTGTGGYEQY
TRBV2	TRBJ2-1	ASRVEQGAGYNEQF
TRBV4-3	TRBJ2-3	ASSQGLAGGGRDTQY
TRBV27	TRBJ2-1	ASSLALELANEQF
TRBV7-9	TRBJ2-1	ASSPGLGRYNEQF
TRBV4-3	TRBJ1-2	ASSQDLVRGNYGYT
TRBV7-2	TRBJ1-1	ASSLETGIDTEAF
TRBV9	TRBJ2-1	ASSAGGTINEQF
TRBV20-1	TRBJ2-7	SASLRQGIPYEQY
TRBV3-1/TRBV3-2	TRBJ2-5	ASSLGLPMWDTQY
TRBV6-1	TRBJ1-6	ASSEPPGQGSSSYNSPLH
TRBV9	TRBJ1-4	ASSAGTGREKLF
TRBV7-2	TRBJ1-3	ASSLRPNAGIGNTIY
TRBV7-3	TRBJ2-3	ASSRAGGSTDTQY
TRBV5-1	TRBJ1-5	ASSPDSRNQPQH
TRBV5-1	TRBJ2-5	ASSFSSGTLQETQY
TRBV7-2	TRBJ1-5	ASSYDRGREPQH
TRBV5-5	TRBJ1-2	ASSLEGTGYGYT
TRBV11-3	TRBJ2-3	ASSRGLGLGTDTQY
TRBV6-2/TRBV6-3	TRBJ2-7	ASSYSTGNTYEQY
TRBV5-1	TRBJ1-2	ASSSRQGAGYGYT
TRBV18	TRBJ1-1	ASSARTAGTEAF
TRBV3-1/TRBV3-2	TRBJ1-1	ASSQRRQEAF
TRBV7-9	TRBJ1-1	ASSPRGVGEAF
TRBV14	TRBJ2-3	ASSRGLAVSTDTQY
TRBV7-9	TRBJ1-4	ASRSPGQGFEKLF
TRBV7-9	TRBJ1-4	ASSLEGGFEKLF
TRBV30	TRBJ2-7	AWSTTGGYEQY
TRBV19	TRBJ1-5	ASRARGSNQPQH
TRBV10-2	TRBJ1-3	ASSDLGESGNTIY
TRBV28	TRBJ2-1	ASSISGRARNEQF
TRBV3-1/TRBV3-2	TRBJ2-7	ASSQVQAGVWYEQY
TRBV9	TRBJ2-1	ASSVVVGGAYNEQF
TRBV19	TRBJ1-6	ASSKRGRNSYNSPLH
TRBV7-8	TRBJ1-3	ASSRVASGNTIY
TRBV29-1	TRBJ2-1	SVVPGLAGVDEQF
TRBV24-1	TRBJ1-4	ATSESTGTAHEKLF
TRBV6-5	TRBJ2-5	ASREGARETQY
TRBV6-2/TRBV6-3	TRBJ2-5	ASSYEFVETQY
TRBV6-4	TRBJ2-1	ASSPGLDNWNEQF
TRBV11-1	TRBJ2-3	ASSLAGGPNRAQY
TRBV5-1	TRBJ1-5	ASSLGSGHSNQPQH
TRBV5-8	TRBJ2-4	ASSTRVLAKNIQY
TRBV15	TRBJ2-5	ATSRDQEETQY
TRBV3-1/TRBV3-2	TRBJ2-5	ASTTSFSQGHEETQY
TRBV14	TRBJ1-2	ASSQGPRYGYT
TRBV7-2	TRBJ1-2	ASSRGGGFGYT
TRBV4-3	TRBJ1-6	ASGDGNSPLH